Listed below are T cell receptor beta chains from one sample, sequenced in a study of T cells in Graves' hyperthyroidism and ophthalmopathy. TCRdb reprocessed the multiplex PCR reads via MiXCR and lists one record per CDR3 protein. Here the sample spans approximately 430,000 distinct CDR3 sequences, 15% to 18% being singletons. Sequencing was performed on blood. Receptors originate from a woman under 30 with Graves' hyperthyroidism. Each CDR3 is given with its conserved first and last residue. D genes are given only for firm matches. Expanded clones are given a class, and other clones once, few, many or no size at all.

CASSEAVTLQKLFF TGTGCCAGCAGTGAAGCAGTGACATTACAAAAACTGTTTTTT TRBV2 many TRBJ1-4 -
CASSELGGPPFSEQFF TGTGCCAGCAGCGAATTAGGGGGCCCCCCCTTTAGTGAGCAGTTCTTC TRBV12-3/TRBV12-4 - TRBJ2-1 TRBD1
CSARDNRGRGIGELFF TGCAGTGCTAGAGATAATCGTGGGAGGGGGATCGGGGAGCTGTTTTTT TRBV20-1 many TRBJ2-2 -
CSVEDWLGLAGFNEQFF TGCAGCGTTGAAGATTGGCTGGGACTAGCGGGATTTAATGAGCAGTTCTTC TRBV29-1 few TRBJ2-1 TRBD2
CASSPAGVGEQFF TGTGCCAGCAGCCCGGCGGGTGTAGGTGAGCAGTTCTTC TRBV7-8 many TRBJ2-1 -
CASSSPSAGGHSPLHF TGTGCCAGCAGTTCACCGTCCGCCGGGGGGCATTCACCCCTCCACTTT TRBV6-1 - TRBJ1-6 -
CASSNPGRQNEQFF TGCGCCAGCAGTAATCCGGGCCGACAAAATGAGCAGTTCTTC TRBV5-1 - TRBJ2-1 -
CASSYLGGFSAEAFF TGTGCCAGCAGTTATCTCGGGGGGTTTAGCGCTGAAGCTTTCTTT TRBV6-9 - TRBJ1-1 -
CATKDFFWRVGEQFF TGTGCCACTAAAGATTTCTTCTGGAGGGTGGGCGAGCAGTTCTTC TRBV19 many TRBJ2-1 -
CASSLIDSPLHF TGTGCCAGCAGTTTAATAGATTCACCCCTCCACTTT TRBV28 - TRBJ1-6 -